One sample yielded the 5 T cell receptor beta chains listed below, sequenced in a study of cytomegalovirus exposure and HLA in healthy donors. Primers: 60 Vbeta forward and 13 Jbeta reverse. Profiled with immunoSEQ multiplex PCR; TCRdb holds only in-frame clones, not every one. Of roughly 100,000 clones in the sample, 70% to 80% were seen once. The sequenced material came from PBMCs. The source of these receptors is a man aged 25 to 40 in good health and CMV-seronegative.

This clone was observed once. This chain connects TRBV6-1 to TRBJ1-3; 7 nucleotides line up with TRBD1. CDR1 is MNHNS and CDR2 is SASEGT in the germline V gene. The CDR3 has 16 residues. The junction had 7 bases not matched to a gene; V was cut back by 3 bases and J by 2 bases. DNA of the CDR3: TGTGCCAGCAGTGACGACAGGGTTCTTACTGGAAACACCATATATTTT. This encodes CASSDDRVLTGNTIYF.

The CDR3 bases are TGTGCCAGCAGTTCTCGACAGGGGGCGTATGTAAAACTGTTTTTT. This codes for CASSSRQGAYVKLFF. The gene calls are TRBV6-1 and TRBJ1-4; 10 bases agree with TRBD1. This CDR3 spans 15 amino acids. Per the germline V gene, CDR1 is MNHNS and CDR2 is SASEGT. Trimming cost V 5 bases and J 10 bases; bases outside gene matches: 10.

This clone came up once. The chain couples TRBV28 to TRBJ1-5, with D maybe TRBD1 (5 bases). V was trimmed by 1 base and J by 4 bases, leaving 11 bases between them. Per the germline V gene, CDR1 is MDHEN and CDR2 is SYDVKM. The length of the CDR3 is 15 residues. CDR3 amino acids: CASSLSTQGNQPQHF. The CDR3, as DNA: TGTGCCAGCAGTTTATCGACGCAGGGAAATCAGCCCCAGCATTTT.

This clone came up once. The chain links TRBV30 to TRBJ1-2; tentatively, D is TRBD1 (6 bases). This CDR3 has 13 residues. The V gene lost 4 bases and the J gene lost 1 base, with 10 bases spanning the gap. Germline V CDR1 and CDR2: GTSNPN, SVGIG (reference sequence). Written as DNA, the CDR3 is TGTGCCTGGAAAACAGGGAGTAACTATGGCTACACCTTC. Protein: CAWKTGSNYGYTF.

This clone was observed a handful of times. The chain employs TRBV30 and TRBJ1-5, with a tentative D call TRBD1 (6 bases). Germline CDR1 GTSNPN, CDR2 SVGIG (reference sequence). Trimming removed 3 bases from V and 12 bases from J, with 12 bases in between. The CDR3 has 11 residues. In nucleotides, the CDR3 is TGTGCCTGGAGCGGGGCCAGGGGCCAGCATTTT. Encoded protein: CAWSGARGQHF.